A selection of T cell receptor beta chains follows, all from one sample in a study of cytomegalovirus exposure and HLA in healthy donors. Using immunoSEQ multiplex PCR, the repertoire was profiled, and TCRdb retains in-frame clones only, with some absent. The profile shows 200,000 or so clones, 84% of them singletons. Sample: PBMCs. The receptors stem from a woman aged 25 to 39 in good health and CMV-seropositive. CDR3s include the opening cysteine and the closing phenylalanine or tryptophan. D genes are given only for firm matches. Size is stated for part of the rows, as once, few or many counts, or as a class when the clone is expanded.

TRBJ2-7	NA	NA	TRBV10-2	CASKSRAGINEQYF	TGCGCCAGCAAATCTAGGGCAGGGATCAACGAGCAGTACTTC
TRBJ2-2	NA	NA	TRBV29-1	CSVEDRANTGELFF	TGCAGCGTTGAAGACAGGGCGAACACCGGGGAGCTGTTTTTT
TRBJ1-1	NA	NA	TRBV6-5	CASSYSTGVTEAFF	TGTGCCAGCAGTTACTCGACAGGAGTCACTGAAGCTTTCTTT
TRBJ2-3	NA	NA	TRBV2	CASRRKVTQYF	TGTGCCAGCAGGAGGAAAGTTACGCAGTATTTT
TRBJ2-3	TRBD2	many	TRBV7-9	CASSLLAGGLGTDTQYF	TGTGCCAGCAGCCTACTAGCGGGAGGACTGGGCACAGATACGCAGTATTTT
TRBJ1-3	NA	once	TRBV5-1	CASSLDGLGADTGNTIYF	TGCGCCAGCAGCTTGGATGGTTTGGGGGCCGACACTGGAAACACCATATATTTT
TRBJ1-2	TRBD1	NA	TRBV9	CASSGRDSGYTF	TGTGCCAGCAGCGGGCGGGACAGTGGCTACACCTTC
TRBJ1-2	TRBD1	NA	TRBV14	CASSRDRSYGYTF	TGTGCCAGCAGTCGGGACAGGTCCTATGGCTACACCTTC
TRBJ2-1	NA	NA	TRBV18	CASSTPAGALNNEQFF	TGTGCCAGCTCAACCCCCGCAGGGGCGTTAAACAATGAGCAGTTCTTC
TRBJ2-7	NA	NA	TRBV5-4	CASSLRGPDEQYF	TGTGCCAGCAGCTTGCGGGGTCCGGACGAGCAGTACTTC
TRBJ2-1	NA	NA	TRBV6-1	CATMTVVDNEQFF	TGTGCCACGATGACAGTAGTCGACAATGAGCAGTTCTTC
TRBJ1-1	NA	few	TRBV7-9	CASSLGLRNTEAFF	TGTGCCAGCAGCCTGGGACTCAGAAACACTGAAGCTTTCTTT
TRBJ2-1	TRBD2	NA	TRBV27	CASSLYASGRAGNEQFF	TGTGCCAGCAGTTTATACGCTAGCGGGAGGGCCGGGAATGAGCAGTTCTTC
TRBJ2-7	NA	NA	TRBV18	CASSPQQANYEQYF	TGTGCCAGCTCACCACAACAGGCTAACTACGAGCAGTACTTC
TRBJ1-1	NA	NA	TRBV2	CASHRVMNTEAFF	TGTGCCAGTCACAGGGTAATGAACACTGAAGCTTTCTTT
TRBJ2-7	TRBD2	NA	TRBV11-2	CASSITSVTFYEQYF	TGTGCCAGCAGCATAACTAGCGTCACGTTCTACGAGCAGTACTTC
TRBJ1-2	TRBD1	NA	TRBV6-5	CASSYSRQGASGYTF	TGTGCCAGCAGTTACTCGCGACAGGGGGCGTCTGGCTACACCTTC
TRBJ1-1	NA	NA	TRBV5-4	CASSLGAGRAESYTEAFF	TGTGCCAGCAGCCTGGGGGCAGGCAGGGCCGAATCGTACACTGAAGCTTTCTTT
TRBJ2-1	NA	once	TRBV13	CASSLTTGSYNEQFF	TGTGCCAGCAGCCTTACTACAGGCTCCTACAATGAGCAGTTCTTC
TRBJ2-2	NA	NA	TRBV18	CASSPRFETGELFF	TGTGCCAGCTCACCTAGATTTGAAACCGGGGAGCTGTTTTTT